This is a list of T cell receptor beta chains from one sample in a study of T cell responses to AZD1222 COVID-19 vaccine. Sequencing was performed with immunoSEQ multiplex PCR; in TCRdb, only in-frame clones are kept and a portion is missing. The repertoire holds 80,000 or so clones, with nearly 90% as singletons. The sequenced sample was peripheral blood, obtained on day 0 of MenACWY control vaccination. Receptors originate from an adult in good health. Each CDR3 is given with its conserved first and last residue. D genes are given only for firm matches. Not every row has a clone size; where given, it reads once, few, many or a size class.

v_gene	abundance	j_gene	d_gene	CDR3aa	CDR3nt
TRBV7-9	-	TRBJ1-5	-	CASSFRDGNQSQHF	TGTGCCAGCAGCTTCAGGGATGGCAATCAGTCCCAGCATTTT
TRBV30	-	TRBJ1-6	-	CAWSVSQTSNSPLHF	TGTGCCTGGAGTGTATCTCAGACTTCAAATTCACCCCTCCACTTT
TRBV28	-	TRBJ1-1	TRBD1	CASSARDRWSEAFF	TGTGCCAGCAGTGCCCGGGACAGGTGGTCTGAAGCTTTCTTT
TRBV4-1	-	TRBJ1-1	-	CASSQTPDGAEAFF	TGCGCCAGCAGCCAAACTCCGGACGGTGCTGAAGCTTTCTTT
TRBV30	-	TRBJ1-2	-	CAWEAAYGYTF	TGTGCCTGGGAGGCGGCCTATGGCTACACCTTC
TRBV5-8	-	TRBJ1-1	-	CASSLERQHTEAFF	TGTGCCAGCAGCTTGGAGCGTCAACACACTGAAGCTTTCTTT
TRBV4-1	-	TRBJ1-4	-	CASSQVKRENEKLFF	TGCGCCAGCAGCCAAGTTAAGAGAGAGAATGAAAAACTGTTTTTT
TRBV7-9	-	TRBJ2-7	TRBD2	CASSSGTSGGEQYF	TGTGCCAGCAGCTCTGGGACTAGCGGGGGCGAGCAGTACTTC
TRBV4-1	-	TRBJ2-3	-	CASSHDAGPWNTQYF	TGCGCCAGCAGCCATGACGCCGGACCCTGGAATACGCAGTATTTT
TRBV5-4	-	TRBJ2-7	TRBD1	CASSATGGSYEQYF	TGTGCCAGCAGCGCGACAGGGGGCTCCTACGAGCAGTACTTC
TRBV11-3	-	TRBJ1-1	-	CASSLTGTMNTEAFF	TGTGCCAGCAGCTTAACAGGGACTATGAACACTGAAGCTTTCTTT
TRBV28	-	TRBJ2-5	TRBD1	CASRLDREQETQYF	TGTGCCAGCAGACTCGACAGGGAGCAAGAGACCCAGTACTTC
TRBV5-1	few	TRBJ2-3	-	CASTGDTSVADTQYF	TGCGCCAGCACCGGGGACACCTCAGTGGCAGATACGCAGTATTTT
TRBV29-1	-	TRBJ2-6	-	CSVQGVAGANVLTF	TGCAGCGTCCAAGGGGTTGCTGGGGCCAACGTCCTGACTTTC
TRBV5-4	-	TRBJ1-1	-	CASSLALGIEAFF	TGTGCCAGCAGCTTGGCCCTTGGGATTGAAGCTTTCTTT
TRBV9	once	TRBJ2-2	-	CASSVGDHGTGELFF	TGTGCCAGCAGCGTAGGGGACCATGGCACCGGGGAGCTGTTTTTT
TRBV5-1	-	TRBJ1-2	TRBD1	CASRAPDRGNGYTF	TGCGCCAGCAGGGCTCCGGACAGGGGAAATGGCTACACCTTC
TRBV7-2	once	TRBJ2-3	TRBD2	CASLSGGSADTQYF	TGTGCCAGCCTGAGCGGGGGAAGCGCAGATACGCAGTATTTT
TRBV9	-	TRBJ1-1	-	CASSPGQINTEAFF	TGTGCCAGCAGCCCAGGACAGATAAACACTGAAGCTTTCTTT
TRBV7-6	-	TRBJ2-3	-	CASSLGGGVSTDTQYF	TGTGCCAGCAGCTTAGGGGGCGGGGTAAGCACAGATACGCAGTATTTT
TRBV24-1	-	TRBJ2-1	TRBD2	CATSDSWGGRQFF	TGTGCCACCAGTGATTCGTGGGGGGGTCGGCAGTTCTTC
TRBV29-1	-	TRBJ2-7	-	CSVGGSPYEQYF	TGCAGCGTTGGTGGGAGTCCCTACGAGCAGTACTTC
TRBV5-4	-	TRBJ2-4	-	CASSLGQGEDIQYF	TGTGCCAGCAGCTTGGGGCAGGGGGAGGACATTCAGTACTTC
TRBV27	-	TRBJ2-1	TRBD2	CASSFTSGTYNEQFF	TGTGCCAGCAGTTTTACTAGCGGGACCTACAATGAGCAGTTCTTC
TRBV30	-	TRBJ2-1	-	CAWSDSLPRGAGYNEQFF	TGTGCCTGGAGTGATTCACTGCCTCGGGGGGCGGGATACAATGAGCAGTTCTTC
TRBV7-9	-	TRBJ2-7	-	CASSLGGSPEQYF	TGTGCCAGCAGCTTAGGGGGATCCCCCGAGCAGTACTTC
TRBV19	-	TRBJ1-6	-	CASNRAREGSPLHF	TGTGCCAGTAACCGGGCCCGGGAAGGTTCACCCCTCCACTTT
TRBV18	-	TRBJ1-5	-	CASSPVGGYQPQHF	TGTGCCAGCTCACCGGTGGGGGGTTATCAGCCCCAGCATTTT
TRBV28	-	TRBJ2-7	-	CASSLPSVGGRGEQYF	TGTGCCAGCAGTTTACCCTCGGTGGGGGGTAGGGGCGAGCAGTACTTC
TRBV19	-	TRBJ1-2	-	CASSIGQGHGYTF	TGTGCCAGTAGTATAGGGCAGGGCCATGGCTACACCTTC
TRBV18	-	TRBJ1-6	TRBD1	CASSLTGDGGNSPLHF	TGTGCCAGCTCACTCACAGGGGATGGGGGAAATTCACCCCTCCACTTT
TRBV10-2	-	TRBJ1-1	TRBD1	CASSHTGGYEAFF	TGCGCCAGCAGTCATACAGGGGGTTATGAAGCTTTCTTT
TRBV3-1/TRBV3-2	-	TRBJ1-2	TRBD1	CASSPDPGGYVNGYTF	TGTGCCAGCAGCCCGGACCCAGGGGGGTATGTCAATGGCTACACCTTC
TRBV12-3/TRBV12-4	-	TRBJ1-4	-	CASRFTRGEKLFF	TGTGCCAGCAGATTCACCCGGGGCGAAAAACTGTTTTTT
TRBV6-4	-	TRBJ1-4	-	CASSVERGEKLFF	TGTGCCAGCAGTGTCGAGAGGGGTGAAAAACTGTTTTTT
TRBV5-1	-	TRBJ1-3	-	CASSLDSGSGNTIYF	TGCGCCAGCAGCTTGGATTCCGGCTCTGGAAACACCATATATTTT
TRBV5-4	-	TRBJ1-4	-	CASSLGETNEKLFF	TGTGCCAGCAGCCTCGGAGAGACTAATGAAAAACTGTTTTTT
TRBV5-4	-	TRBJ1-1	-	CASSLEEGNTEAFF	TGTGCCAGCAGCTTGGAGGAGGGCAACACTGAAGCTTTCTTT
TRBV19	-	TRBJ2-3	TRBD1	CASSLTQGAWTADTQYF	TGTGCCAGTAGTCTTACACAGGGGGCATGGACCGCAGATACGCAGTATTTT
TRBV18	-	TRBJ2-7	-	CASSPQTYEQYF	TGTGCCAGCTCACCACAGACCTACGAGCAGTACTTC
TRBV30	-	TRBJ2-7	-	CAWSEQVQQYF	TGTGCCTGGAGCGAACAGGTCCAGCAGTACTTC
TRBV19	few	TRBJ1-3	-	CASSPRQGTGNTIYF	TGTGCCAGTAGTCCACGTCAGGGCACTGGAAACACCATATATTTT
TRBV6-5	-	TRBJ1-2	TRBD1	CASRRDRGNGYGYTF	TGTGCCAGCAGGAGGGACAGGGGGAATGGGTATGGCTACACCTTC
TRBV13	-	TRBJ2-7	TRBD2	CASSLGTSGYEQYF	TGTGCCAGCAGCTTAGGGACTAGCGGCTACGAGCAGTACTTC
TRBV6-2/TRBV6-3	-	TRBJ1-5	TRBD1	CASSLTSRDRGRAENQPQHF	TGTGCCAGCAGTTTAACGTCCCGGGACAGGGGGCGAGCTGAAAATCAGCCCCAGCATTTT